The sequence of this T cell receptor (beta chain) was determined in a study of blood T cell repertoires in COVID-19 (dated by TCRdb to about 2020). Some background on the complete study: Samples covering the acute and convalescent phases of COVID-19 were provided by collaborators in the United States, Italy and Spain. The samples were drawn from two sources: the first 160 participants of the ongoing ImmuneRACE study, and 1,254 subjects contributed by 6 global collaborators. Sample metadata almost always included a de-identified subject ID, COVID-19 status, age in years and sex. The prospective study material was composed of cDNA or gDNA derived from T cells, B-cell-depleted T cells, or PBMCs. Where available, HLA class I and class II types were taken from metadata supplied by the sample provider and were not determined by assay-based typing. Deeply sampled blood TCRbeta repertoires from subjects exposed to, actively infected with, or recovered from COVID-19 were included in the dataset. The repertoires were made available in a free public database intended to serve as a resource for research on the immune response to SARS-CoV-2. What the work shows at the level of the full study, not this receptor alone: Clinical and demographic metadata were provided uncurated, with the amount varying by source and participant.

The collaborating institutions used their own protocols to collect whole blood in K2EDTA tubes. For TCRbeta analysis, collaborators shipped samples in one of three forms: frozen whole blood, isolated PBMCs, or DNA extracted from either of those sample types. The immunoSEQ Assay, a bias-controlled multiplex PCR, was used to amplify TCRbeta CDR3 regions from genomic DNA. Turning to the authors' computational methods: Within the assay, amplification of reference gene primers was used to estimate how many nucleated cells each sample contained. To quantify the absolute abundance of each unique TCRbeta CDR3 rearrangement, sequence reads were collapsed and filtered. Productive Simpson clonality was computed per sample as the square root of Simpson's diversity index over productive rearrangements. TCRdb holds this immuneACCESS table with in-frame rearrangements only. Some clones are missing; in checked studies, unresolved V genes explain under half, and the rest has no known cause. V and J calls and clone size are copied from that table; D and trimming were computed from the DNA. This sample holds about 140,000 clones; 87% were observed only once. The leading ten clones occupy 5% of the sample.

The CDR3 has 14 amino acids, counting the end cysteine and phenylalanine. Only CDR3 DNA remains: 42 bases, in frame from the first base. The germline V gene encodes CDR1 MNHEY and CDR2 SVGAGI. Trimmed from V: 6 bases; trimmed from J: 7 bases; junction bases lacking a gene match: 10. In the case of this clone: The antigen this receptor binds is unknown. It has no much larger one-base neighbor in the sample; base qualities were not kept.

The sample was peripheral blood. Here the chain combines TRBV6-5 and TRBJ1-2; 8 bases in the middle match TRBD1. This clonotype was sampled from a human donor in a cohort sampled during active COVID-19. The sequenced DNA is TGTGCCAGCAGCCCCGCGGACAGGGAGACTGGCTACACCTTC. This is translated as CASSPADRETGYTF.